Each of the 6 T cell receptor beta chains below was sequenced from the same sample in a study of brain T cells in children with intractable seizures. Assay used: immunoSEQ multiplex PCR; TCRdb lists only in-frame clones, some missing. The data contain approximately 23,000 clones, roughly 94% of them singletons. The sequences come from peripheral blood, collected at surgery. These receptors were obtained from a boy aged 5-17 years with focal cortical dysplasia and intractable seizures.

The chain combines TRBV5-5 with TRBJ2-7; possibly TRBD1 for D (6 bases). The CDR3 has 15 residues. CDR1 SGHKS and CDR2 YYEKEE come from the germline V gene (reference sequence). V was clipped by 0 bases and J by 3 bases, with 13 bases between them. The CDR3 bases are TGTGCCAGCAGCTTGGGCACCAGGGGTAGCTACGAGCAGTACGTC. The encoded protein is CASSLGTRGSYEQYV.

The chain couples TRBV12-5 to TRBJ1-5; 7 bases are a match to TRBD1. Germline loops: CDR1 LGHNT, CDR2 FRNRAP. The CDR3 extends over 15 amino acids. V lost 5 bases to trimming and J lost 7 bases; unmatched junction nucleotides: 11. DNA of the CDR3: TGTGCTAGTGGTCCCTCCGAACACAGGGGCCAGCCCCAGCATTTT. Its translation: CASGPSEHRGQPQHF.

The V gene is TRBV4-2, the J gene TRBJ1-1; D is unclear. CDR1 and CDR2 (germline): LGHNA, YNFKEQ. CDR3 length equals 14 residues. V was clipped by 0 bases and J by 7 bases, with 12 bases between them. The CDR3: CASSQEAKASEAFF. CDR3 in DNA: TGTGCCAGCAGCCAAGAAGCTAAGGCAAGTGAAGCTTTCTTT.

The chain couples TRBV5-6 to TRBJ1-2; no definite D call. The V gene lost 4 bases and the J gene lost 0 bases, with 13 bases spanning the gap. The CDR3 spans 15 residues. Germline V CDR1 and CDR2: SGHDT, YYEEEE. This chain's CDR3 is CASSPQIPANYGYTF. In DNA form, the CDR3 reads TGTGCCAGCAGCCCTCAAATCCCAGCTAACTATGGCTACACCTTC.

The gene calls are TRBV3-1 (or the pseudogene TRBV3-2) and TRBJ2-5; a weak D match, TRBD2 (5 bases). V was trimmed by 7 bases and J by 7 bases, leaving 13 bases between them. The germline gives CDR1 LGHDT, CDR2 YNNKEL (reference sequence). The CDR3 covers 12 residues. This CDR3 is CASTLTGGTQYF. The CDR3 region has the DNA TGTGCCAGCACTCTTACCGGAGGGACCCAGTACTTC.

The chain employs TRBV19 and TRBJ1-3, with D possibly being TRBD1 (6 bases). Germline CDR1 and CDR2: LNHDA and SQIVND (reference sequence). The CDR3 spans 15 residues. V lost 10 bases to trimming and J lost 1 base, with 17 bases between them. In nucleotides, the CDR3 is TGTGCCACTGGCGAGACAGGCGTTTCTGGAAACACCATATATTTT. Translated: CATGETGVSGNTIYF. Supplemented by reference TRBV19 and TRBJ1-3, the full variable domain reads DGGITQSPKYLFRKEGQNVTLSCEQNLNHDAMYWYRQDPGQGLRLIYYSQIVNDFQKGDIAEGYSVSREKKESFPLTVTSAQKNPTAFYLCATGETGVSGNTIYFGEGSWLTVV.